This T cell receptor beta chain originates from a study of blood T cell repertoires in COVID-19. J gave up 2 bases and V 1 base, and 4 bases lay outside the gene matches. CDR3 length equals 16 residues. CDR1 SGHRS and CDR2 YFSETQ come from the germline V gene. Some clones are missing from TCRdb's copy, which holds only in-frame ones; the method was immunoSEQ multiplex PCR. The data contain 310,000 or so clones, roughly 90% of them seen just once; the ten biggest clones take up over 9%. The sequence came from a woman aged 25 to 45 with COVID-19, enrolled during active disease. Sequencing was done on a sample of peripheral blood. The chain links TRBV5-1 to TRBJ2-1; 9 nucleotides align to TRBD2. CDR3 residues: CASSLSPSGTYNEQFF. The CDR3 DNA reads TGCGCCAGCAGCTTGTCCCCTAGCGGGACCTACAATGAGCAGTTCTTC.